A selection of T cell receptor beta chains follows, all from one sample in a study of cytomegalovirus exposure and HLA in healthy donors. The table came from immunoSEQ multiplex PCR; TCRdb's copy has only in-frame clones and leaves some out. The sample records 130,000 or so clones, 8.9% being singletons. The specimen sequenced was PBMCs. These TCRs come from a woman aged 35 to 49 in good health and CMV-seropositive. The CDR3 runs from the conserved cysteine through the conserved F or W. The D gene is left open where the match is weak. The size entry is marked missing in some rows and otherwise reads once, few, many or a size class.

-,14,TRBJ1-1,many,TRBV29-1,CSALDSLKNTEAFF,TGCAGCGCCTTGGACAGCCTAAAGAACACTGAAGCTTTCTTT
TRBD1,14,TRBJ2-1,few,TRBV2,CASGDRGPYNEQFF,TGTGCCAGCGGCGACAGGGGGCCCTACAATGAGCAGTTCTTC
TRBD2,14,TRBJ2-1,few,TRBV9,CASSVKLAGGQQFF,TGTGCCAGCAGCGTAAAACTAGCGGGGGGCCAACAGTTCTTC
TRBD2,15,TRBJ2-7,-,TRBV11-2,CASSPGLADSYEQYF,TGTGCCAGCAGCCCGGGACTAGCGGACTCCTACGAGCAGTACTTC
-,18,TRBJ1-2,-,TRBV7-9,CASSLGGAGLTDNYGYTF,TGTGCCAGCAGCTTAGGTGGGGCAGGGCTCACAGATAACTATGGCTACACCTTC
-,14,TRBJ2-7,few,TRBV18,CASSPYSRGHEQYF,TGTGCCAGCTCACCATATTCTAGGGGCCACGAGCAGTACTTC
TRBD2,15,TRBJ2-5,few,TRBV4-2,CASSQGTSGQETQYF,TGTGCCAGCAGCCAAGGGACTAGCGGACAAGAGACCCAGTACTTC
TRBD1,15,TRBJ2-3,-,TRBV19,CASSPRTGGADTQYF,TGTGCCAGTAGTCCACGGACAGGGGGAGCAGATACGCAGTATTTT
TRBD2,21,TRBJ2-5,few,TRBV7-6,CASSLDLQAGGRWRARETQYF,TGTGCCAGCAGCTTAGATTTGCAAGCGGGGGGCCGTTGGAGGGCTAGAGAGACCCAGTACTTC
-,13,TRBJ1-4,few,TRBV15,CATSPGNPQKLFF,TGTGCCACCAGTCCCGGGAATCCCCAAAAACTGTTTTTT
TRBD1,14,TRBJ1-2,few,TRBV5-1,CASSSGTANYGYTF,TGCGCCAGCAGCTCCGGGACAGCTAACTATGGCTACACCTTC
-,15,TRBJ1-1,-,TRBV7-9,CASSLGEIQNTEAFF,TGTGCCAGCAGCTTAGGGGAGATCCAGAACACTGAAGCTTTCTTT
TRBD2,16,TRBJ2-1,-,TRBV19,CASTPGLAGNYNEQFF,TGTGCCAGTACCCCGGGACTAGCGGGGAACTACAATGAGCAGTTCTTC
-,13,TRBJ2-1,few,TRBV5-5,CASSLSGVREQFF,TGTGCCAGCAGCTTGTCAGGGGTTCGTGAGCAGTTCTTC
-,15,TRBJ2-5,-,TRBV7-9,CASSLRSGYQETQYF,TGTGCCAGCAGCTTACGGTCGGGGTACCAAGAGACCCAGTACTTC
TRBD1,16,TRBJ2-2,few,TRBV5-1,CASSLAGTGGTGELFF,TGCGCCAGCAGCTTGGCCGGGACAGGGGGGACCGGGGAGCTGTTTTTT
-,15,TRBJ1-5,-,TRBV6-1,CASFSRGPLNQPQHF,TGTGCCAGCTTTTCCAGGGGCCCCCTCAATCAGCCCCAGCATTTT
TRBD1,11,TRBJ1-1,-,TRBV9,CASSAGGAAFF,TGTGCCAGCAGCGCAGGGGGCGCAGCTTTCTTT
-,14,TRBJ2-5,-,TRBV7-2,CASSLGQAYGEQYF,TGTGCCAGCAGCTTAGGCCAGGCCTACGGGGAGCAGTACTTC
TRBD2,15,TRBJ2-1,-,TRBV4-2,CASSQLAGGNNEQFF,TGTGCCAGCAGCCAACTAGCGGGGGGTAACAATGAGCAGTTCTTC
-,13,TRBJ2-7,few,TRBV27,CASSLGGEYEQYF,TGTGCCAGCAGTTTAGGAGGGGAATACGAGCAGTACTTC
-,16,TRBJ1-2,few,TRBV7-2,CASSLAKTVVNYGYTF,TGTGCCAGCAGCTTAGCGAAGACAGTTGTTAACTATGGCTACACCTTC
TRBD2,17,TRBJ2-5,few,TRBV7-2,CASSLYGTSGGGETQYF,TGTGCCAGCAGCCTATATGGGACTAGCGGGGGGGGAGAGACCCAGTACTTC
-,14,TRBJ1-2,-,TRBV7-9,CASSLAGYDYGYTF,TGTGCCAGCAGCTTAGCCGGTTATGACTATGGCTACACCTTC
TRBD2,15,TRBJ2-5,many,TRBV7-6,CASSSGTSGQETQYF,TGTGCCAGCAGCTCCGGGACTAGCGGCCAAGAGACCCAGTACTTC
TRBD1,15,TRBJ1-4,-,TRBV2,CASSPDRGRGEKLFF,TGTGCCAGCAGTCCCGACAGGGGGCGAGGGGAAAAACTGTTTTTT
-,13,TRBJ1-2,few,TRBV5-3,CARSQGQNYGYTF,TGTGCCAGAAGCCAAGGACAGAACTATGGCTACACCTTC
TRBD1,14,TRBJ2-7,-,TRBV9,CASSEQGWSYEQYF,TGTGCCAGCAGCGAACAGGGGTGGTCCTACGAGCAGTACTTC
TRBD1,14,TRBJ1-2,-,TRBV6-5,CASSSGTGVGGYTF,TGTGCCAGCAGTTCCGGGACAGGGGTTGGGGGCTACACCTTC
-,14,TRBJ1-1,-,TRBV23-1,CASSQPFSNTEAFF,TGCGCCAGCAGTCAACCCTTTTCGAACACTGAAGCTTTCTTT
-,14,TRBJ1-1,-,TRBV10-3,CAISESRTRAEAFF,TGTGCCATCAGTGAGTCGAGGACTAGGGCTGAAGCTTTCTTT
TRBD1,12,TRBJ1-2,-,TRBV29-1,CSVATGFYGYTF,TGCAGCGTTGCGACAGGGTTCTATGGCTACACCTTC
TRBD1,13,TRBJ2-2,few,TRBV7-9,CASRLTGVEELFF,TGTGCCAGCAGGCTAACAGGGGTGGAGGAGCTGTTTTTT
TRBD1,16,TRBJ2-1,few,TRBV27,CASSLVWTGGFNEQFF,TGTGCCAGCAGTTTAGTTTGGACAGGGGGCTTCAATGAGCAGTTCTTC
-,15,TRBJ2-2,-,TRBV19,CASTRTAAVTGELFF,TGTGCCAGTACCCGGACTGCGGCCGTCACCGGGGAGCTGTTTTTT
TRBD1,15,TRBJ2-1,-,TRBV6-1,CASSEKQGAYNEQFF,TGTGCCAGCAGTGAAAAACAGGGGGCCTACAATGAGCAGTTCTTC
-,12,TRBJ2-3,-,TRBV29-1,CSVAAPSDTQYF,TGCAGCGTGGCGGCGCCCTCAGATACGCAGTATTTT
TRBD2,15,TRBJ2-7,-,TRBV2,CASKPLAGGSYEQYF,TGTGCCAGCAAGCCTCTAGCGGGGGGTTCCTACGAGCAGTACTTC
-,13,TRBJ2-2,-,TRBV2,CASRGQNTGELFF,TGTGCCAGCAGGGGACAGAACACCGGGGAGCTGTTTTTT
-,16,TRBJ1-3,few,TRBV7-2,CASSQGSPRSGNTIYF,TGTGCCAGCAGTCAGGGATCTCCCCGCTCTGGAAACACCATATATTTT
TRBD2,15,TRBJ2-7,-,TRBV7-9,CASSLALAGGNEQYF,TGTGCCAGCAGCTTAGCTCTAGCGGGAGGGAACGAGCAGTACTTC
TRBD1,14,TRBJ1-2,-,TRBV6-1,CASRLDRGSYGYTF,TGTGCCAGCAGGTTAGACAGGGGCTCCTATGGCTACACCTTC
-,15,TRBJ1-5,-,TRBV5-6,CASSFYGGSNQPQHF,TGTGCCAGCAGCTTTTACGGGGGTAGCAATCAGCCCCAGCATTTT
-,14,TRBJ1-3,few,TRBV18,CASSSTGSGNTIYF,TGTGCCAGCTCATCCACAGGGTCTGGAAACACCATATATTTT
TRBD2,13,TRBJ2-2,-,TRBV2,CASGGGFTGELFF,TGTGCCAGCGGGGGGGGTTTCACCGGGGAGCTGTTTTTT
-,15,TRBJ1-4,-,TRBV7-2,CASSLVKRPSEKLFF,TGTGCCAGCAGCTTAGTCAAGCGACCCTCCGAAAAACTGTTTTTT
TRBD1,14,TRBJ2-1,-,TRBV5-1,CASSSWTGPNEQFF,TGCGCCAGCAGCTCGTGGACAGGGCCCAATGAGCAGTTCTTC
TRBD2,16,TRBJ2-7,-,TRBV6-5,CASSYSGGGLVDEQYF,TGTGCCAGCAGTTACTCCGGGGGGGGGCTAGTCGACGAGCAGTACTTC
TRBD2,15,TRBJ2-5,few,TRBV10-3,CAISESTSGSETQYF,TGTGCCATCAGTGAGTCAACTAGCGGGTCAGAGACCCAGTACTTC
-,15,TRBJ1-6,-,TRBV5-1,CASSLGAGINSPLHF,TGCGCCAGCAGCTTGGGTGCGGGGATCAATTCACCCCTCCACTTT
TRBD1,14,TRBJ2-7,-,TRBV5-1,CASSSQGGSYEQYF,TGCGCCAGCAGCTCACAGGGGGGTTCGTACGAGCAGTACTTC
TRBD1,14,TRBJ1-2,-,TRBV29-1,CSVEGGTGQYGYTF,TGCAGCGTTGAAGGAGGGACAGGGCAATATGGCTACACCTTC
-,14,TRBJ2-1,few,TRBV11-1,CASSLGTEYNEQFF,TGTGCCAGCAGCTTAGGTACAGAATACAATGAGCAGTTCTTC
-,11,TRBJ2-4,-,TRBV5-6,CASSARQIQYF,TGTGCCAGCAGCGCGCGACAAATTCAGTACTTC
-,16,TRBJ1-5,-,TRBV7-9,CASSFDLGGFDQPQHF,TGTGCCAGCAGCTTTGATCTGGGGGGTTTTGATCAGCCCCAGCATTTT
TRBD1,15,TRBJ2-5,-,TRBV10-3,CAIRDRTGGEETQYF,TGTGCCATCAGGGATAGGACAGGGGGCGAAGAGACCCAGTACTTC
TRBD1,15,TRBJ1-5,-,TRBV5-5,CASSTATGSNQPQHF,TGTGCCAGCAGCACCGCGACAGGGAGCAATCAGCCCCAGCATTTT
-,14,TRBJ1-1,few,TRBV5-1,CASSLERGSTEAFF,TGCGCCAGCAGCTTGGAAAGGGGGAGCACTGAAGCTTTCTTT
-,14,TRBJ1-1,-,TRBV7-3,CASSLDSGQTEAFF,TGTGCCAGCAGCTTAGATAGTGGGCAAACTGAAGCTTTCTTT